The 2 T cell receptor beta chains listed next were all sequenced from one sample in a study of OX40 agonist ivuxolimab in advanced cancers. TCRdb's copy holds only in-frame clones and misses some; the assay was immunoSEQ multiplex PCR. The sample contains approximately 77,000 clones, more than 80% of which appear only once. Sequences were derived from CD4+ or CD8+ T cells sorted from blood, sampled in a trial of the OX40 agonist ivuxolimab. Receptors originate from an adult with an advanced solid tumor such as melanoma, head and neck, liver or kidney cancer.

There are a few counts of this clone. The chain couples TRBV5-6 to TRBJ2-7; D unclear. The germline V gene has CDR1 SGHDT and CDR2 YYEEEE. The CDR3 totals 16 residues. V lost 1 base and J 0 bases, leaving 14 bases between the germline ends. This chain's CDR3 is CASSLILQKGSYEQYF. In DNA form, the CDR3 reads TGTGCCAGCAGCTTGATCCTCCAGAAAGGCTCCTACGAGCAGTACTTC.

CDR3 nucleotides: TGTGCCAGCAGCTTGGTGGACAGGGGGGCCAAAAACATTCAGTACTTC. Its protein is CASSLVDRGAKNIQYF. This sequence joins TRBV5-4 and TRBJ2-4, with TRBD1 matching 10 bases. The CDR3 is 16 residues long. Per germline, CDR1 SGHNT and CDR2 YYREEE (reference sequence). V shed 0 bases, J shed 1 base, and the junction held 1 base outside the gene matches. Using reference TRBV5-4 and TRBJ2-4 for the parts outside the CDR3, the full variable domain is ETGVTQSPTHLIKTRGQQVTLRCSSQSGHNTVSWYQQALGQGPQFIFQYYREEENGRGNFPPRFSGLQFPNYSSELNVNALELDDSALYLCASSLVDRGAKNIQYFGAGTRLSVL.